This T cell receptor (beta chain) stems from a study of blood T cell repertoires in COVID-19. Study context: Donors in the United States, Italy and Spain gave samples during acute or convalescent COVID-19.

Produced via immunoSEQ multiplex PCR; TCRdb's table is partial and in-frame only. This sample has under 500,000 clones, with 75% to 90% found just once. The sequence came from a man under 40 who had recovered from COVID-19. The sequencing input was PBMCs or T cells enriched from blood (not recorded which).

CDR3 sequence reads: CASSRRLAGLNEQFF. In nucleotides, the CDR3 is TGTGCCAGCAGCCGACGGTTAGCGGGACTAAATGAGCAGTTCTTC. The V and J genes are TRBV6-5 and TRBJ2-1; 8 nucleotides match TRBD2. Per germline, CDR1 MNHEY and CDR2 SVGAGI. The ends lost 6 bases at V and 7 bases at J; junction bases unmatched: 11. This CDR3 has 15 residues.